This TCR beta chain was found in a study of CD8 T cells in Susac syndrome (dated by TCRdb to about 2019). With regard to the full study: Of the Susac syndrome patients who were sequenced, more than five had clinically active disease and roughly eight were in clinical remission. At blood withdrawal, Susac syndrome patients were therapy-naive, treated with corticosteroids (with IVIg additionally given to some), or treated with IVIg alone. The study used repertoire sequencing to test whether antigen drove CD8+ T cell activation and differentiation in Susac syndrome. Clonality of the CD8+ T cell repertoire was compared between more than 9 healthy donors, roughly 14 Susac syndrome patients and some 15 multiple sclerosis patients.

V was cut back by 3 bases and J by 5 bases, leaving a gap of 7 bases between them. Including cysteine and phenylalanine, the CDR3 has 12 amino acids. Solely the CDR3 DNA is kept, with 36 bases framed from the first base. The germline V gene encodes CDR1 DFQATT and CDR2 SNEGSKA (reference sequence). RNA was extracted using the RNeasy kit, and about 0.45 to 1 microgram was reverse transcribed with random hexamers. TCR beta CDR3 regions were amplified with the immunoSEQ multiplex PCR assay covering 54 Vbeta and 13 Jbeta segments. PCR amplification bias was corrected by using a synthetic template baseline for primer optimization and computational correction. The study's own analysis went as follows. Reads were assigned to V, D and J genes according to IMGT and analyzed in immunoSEQ Analyzer, with only productive sequences retained. Clonality was calculated as one minus the Shannon entropy normalized by log2 of the number of productive unique sequences. For each patient and control, public and private clones were evaluated within the 100 most prevalent clones. A clone was defined as Susac-specific if it was absent from the healthy and MS cohorts, from 1052 published viral clones and from other ImmuneACCESS disease sequences. The public reads were reanalyzed by TCRdb: fastp trimming at Q25, MiXCR alignment, in-frame beta chains only. Rows with one shared CDR3 protein collapse into an entry with the most common genes and DNA. The V and J calls were not made by the authors but by TCRdb's processing. In all, the sample holds about 110,000 distinct CDR3 sequences, and roughly 95% of those were seen once. The ten largest clones capture about 0.41% of the sample.

Peripheral blood CD8+ and CD4+ T cells from healthy donors, Susac syndrome patients and multiple sclerosis patients were profiled by high-throughput TCR beta sequencing. Recently defined diagnostic criteria for definite or probable disease were met by the Susac syndrome patients. Bulk CD8+ and CD4+ T cells were purified magnetically by negative isolation, whereas CD8+ TEMRA cells were enriched by FACS. Blood was collected in EDTA tubes and processed within 24 hours, with PBMCs isolated through density gradient centrifugation. PBMCs destined for TCR sequencing were cryopreserved in liquid nitrogen and later thawed in a 37 °C water bath. The sorted or isolated CD4+, CD8+ and CD8+ TEMRA cells had a purity of 90% or higher. As regards this clonotype: Its antigen target is currently unknown. No clone much larger than this one lies a single base away; base qualities are absent.

The investigation overall reported the following: The number of individuals in the TCR sequencing and HLA analysis was acknowledged as relatively small. Clonal expansion was seen in Susac syndrome CD8+ repertoires, peaking in CD8+ TEMRA cells and being greater in clinically active patients than in remitting ones. Sixteen Susac-specific public clones were identified in the total CD8+ repertoire, and several Susac-specific public clones were identified in the CD8+ TEMRA repertoire.

The receptor comes from a human donor with Susac syndrome. What was sequenced was CD8+ T cells from PBMCs. The chain employs TRBV20-1 and TRBJ1-4, with the D gene not clear enough to name. The DNA sequence is TGCAGTGCTAGGGTCGGGAATGAAAAACTGTTTTTT. This gives the protein CSARVGNEKLFF.